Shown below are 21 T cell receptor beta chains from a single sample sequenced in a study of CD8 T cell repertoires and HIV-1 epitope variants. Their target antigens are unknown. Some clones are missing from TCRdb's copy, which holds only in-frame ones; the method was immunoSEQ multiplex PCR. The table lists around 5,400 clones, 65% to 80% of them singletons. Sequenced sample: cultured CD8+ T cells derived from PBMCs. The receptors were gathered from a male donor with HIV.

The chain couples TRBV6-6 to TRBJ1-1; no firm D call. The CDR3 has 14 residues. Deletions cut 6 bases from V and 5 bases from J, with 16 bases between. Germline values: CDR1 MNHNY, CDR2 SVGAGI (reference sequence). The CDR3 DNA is TGTGCCAGCAGCCCCGCGGGGATTGGGACTGAAGCTTTCTTT. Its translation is CASSPAGIGTEAFF.

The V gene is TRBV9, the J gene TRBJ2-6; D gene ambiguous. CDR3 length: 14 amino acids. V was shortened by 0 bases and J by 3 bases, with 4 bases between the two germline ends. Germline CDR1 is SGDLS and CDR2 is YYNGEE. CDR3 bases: TGTGCCAGCAGCGTAGACGGTGGGGCCAACGTCCTGACTTTC. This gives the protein CASSVDGGANVLTF.

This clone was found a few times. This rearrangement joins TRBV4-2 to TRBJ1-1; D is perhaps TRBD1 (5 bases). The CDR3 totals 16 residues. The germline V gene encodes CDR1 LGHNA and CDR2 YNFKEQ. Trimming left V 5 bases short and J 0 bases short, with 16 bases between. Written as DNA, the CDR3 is TGTGCCAGCAGCTCCTTCTCCGGGACGGTGAACACTGAAGCTTTCTTT. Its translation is CASSSFSGTVNTEAFF.

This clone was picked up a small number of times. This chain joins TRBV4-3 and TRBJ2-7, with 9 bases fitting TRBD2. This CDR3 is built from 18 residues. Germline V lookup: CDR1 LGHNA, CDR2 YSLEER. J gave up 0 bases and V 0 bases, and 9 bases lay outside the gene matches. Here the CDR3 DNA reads TGCGCCAGCAGCCAAGATAGGTCGACTAGCGGCATCTCCTACGAGCAGTACTTC. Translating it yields CASSQDRSTSGISYEQYF.

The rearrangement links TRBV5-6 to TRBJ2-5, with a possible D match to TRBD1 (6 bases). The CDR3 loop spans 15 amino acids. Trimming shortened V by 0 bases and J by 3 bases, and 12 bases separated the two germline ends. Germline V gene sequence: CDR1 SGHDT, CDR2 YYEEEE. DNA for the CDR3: TGTGCCAGCAGCTTGGCTTTAGGGGGAGAAGAGACCCAGTACTTC. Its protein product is CASSLALGGEETQYF.

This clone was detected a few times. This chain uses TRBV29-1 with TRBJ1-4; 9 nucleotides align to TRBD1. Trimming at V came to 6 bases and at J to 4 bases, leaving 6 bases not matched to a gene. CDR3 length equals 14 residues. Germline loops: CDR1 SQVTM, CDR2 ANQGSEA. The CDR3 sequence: CSVGTGRGNEKLFF. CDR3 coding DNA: TGCAGCGTCGGGACAGGGAGGGGTAATGAAAAACTGTTTTTT.

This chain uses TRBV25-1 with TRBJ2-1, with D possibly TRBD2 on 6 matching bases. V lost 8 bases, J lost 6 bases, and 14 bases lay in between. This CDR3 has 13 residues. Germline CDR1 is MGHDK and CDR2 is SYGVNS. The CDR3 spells CASRVGGGNEQFF. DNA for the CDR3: TGTGCCAGCCGAGTGGGGGGTGGCAATGAGCAGTTCTTC.

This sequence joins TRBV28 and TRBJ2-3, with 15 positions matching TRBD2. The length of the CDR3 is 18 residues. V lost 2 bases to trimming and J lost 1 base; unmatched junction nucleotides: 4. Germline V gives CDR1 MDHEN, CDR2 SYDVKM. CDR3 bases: TGTGCCAGCAGTTTAGGACTAGCGGGGGGGATCGGCACAGATACGCAGTATTTT. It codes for CASSLGLAGGIGTDTQYF.

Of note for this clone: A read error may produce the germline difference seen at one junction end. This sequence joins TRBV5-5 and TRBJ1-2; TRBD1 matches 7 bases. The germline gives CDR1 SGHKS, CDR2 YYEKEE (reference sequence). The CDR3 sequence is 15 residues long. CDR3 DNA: TGCGCCAGCAGCCAAGATCTGGACAGGCTCTATGGCTACACCTTC. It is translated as CASSQDLDRLYGYTF.

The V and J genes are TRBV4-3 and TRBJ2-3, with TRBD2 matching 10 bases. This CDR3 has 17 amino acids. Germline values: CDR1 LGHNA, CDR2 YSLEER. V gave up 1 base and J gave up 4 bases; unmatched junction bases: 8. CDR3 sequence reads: CASSQVNSGGAADTQYF. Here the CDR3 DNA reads TGCGCCAGCAGCCAAGTAAACAGCGGGGGGGCCGCAGATACGCAGTATTTT.

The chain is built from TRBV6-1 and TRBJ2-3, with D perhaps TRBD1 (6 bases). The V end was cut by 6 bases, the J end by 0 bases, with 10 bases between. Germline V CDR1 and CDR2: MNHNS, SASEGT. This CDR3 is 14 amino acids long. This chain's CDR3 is CASRRTASTDTQYF. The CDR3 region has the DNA TGTGCCAGCAGAAGGACAGCTAGCACAGATACGCAGTATTTT.

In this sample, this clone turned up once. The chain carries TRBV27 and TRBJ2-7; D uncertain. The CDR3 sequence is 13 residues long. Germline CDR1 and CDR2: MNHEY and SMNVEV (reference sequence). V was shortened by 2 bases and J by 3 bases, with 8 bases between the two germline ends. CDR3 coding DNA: TGTGCCAGCAGTTTACGGGCCCTCTACGAGCAGTACTTC. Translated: CASSLRALYEQYF.

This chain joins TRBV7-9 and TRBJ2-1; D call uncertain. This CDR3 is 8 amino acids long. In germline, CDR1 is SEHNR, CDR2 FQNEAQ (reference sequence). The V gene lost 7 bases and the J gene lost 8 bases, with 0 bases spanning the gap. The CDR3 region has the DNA TGTGCCAGCAATGAGCAGTTCTTC. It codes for CASNEQFF.

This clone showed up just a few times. CDR3 residues: CASSQTGTDLYEQYF. The CDR3 nucleotides are TGTGCCAGCAGTCAAACCGGGACAGACCTCTACGAGCAGTACTTC. The chain has TRBV28 and TRBJ2-7; 7 nucleotides match TRBD1. The germline gives CDR1 MDHEN, CDR2 SYDVKM. This CDR3 has 15 amino acids. V gave up 5 bases and J gave up 3 bases; unmatched junction bases: 10.

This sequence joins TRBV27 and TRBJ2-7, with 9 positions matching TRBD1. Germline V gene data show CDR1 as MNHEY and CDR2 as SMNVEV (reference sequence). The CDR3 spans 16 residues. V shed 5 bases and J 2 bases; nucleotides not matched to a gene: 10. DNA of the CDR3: TGTGCCAGCAGTCTACAGGGGGCTTCAATCCCCTACGAGCAGTACTTC. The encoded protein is CASSLQGASIPYEQYF.

The DNA of the CDR3 is TGTGCCAGCATGGGGCGTCCGGGGTACAATGAGCAGTTCTTC. Translated: CASMGRPGYNEQFF. The rearrangement links TRBV6-5 to TRBJ2-1; D possibly matches TRBD1 or TRBD2 (5 bases each). Germline V gene sequence: CDR1 MNHEY, CDR2 SVGAGI. The CDR3 totals 14 residues. Trimming shortened V by 7 bases and J by 4 bases, and 14 bases separated the two germline ends.

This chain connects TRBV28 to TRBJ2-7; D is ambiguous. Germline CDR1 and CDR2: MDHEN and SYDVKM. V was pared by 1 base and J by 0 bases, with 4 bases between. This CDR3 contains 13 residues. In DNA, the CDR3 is TGTGCCAGCAGTTTATACGGCTCCTACGAGCAGTACTTC. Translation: CASSLYGSYEQYF.

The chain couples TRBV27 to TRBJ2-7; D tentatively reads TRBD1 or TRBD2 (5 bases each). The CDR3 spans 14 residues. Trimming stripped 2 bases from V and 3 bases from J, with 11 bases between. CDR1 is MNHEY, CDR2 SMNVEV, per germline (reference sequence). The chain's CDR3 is CASSLGASSYEQYF. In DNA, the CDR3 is TGTGCCAGCAGTTTAGGGGCTAGCAGCTACGAGCAGTACTTC.

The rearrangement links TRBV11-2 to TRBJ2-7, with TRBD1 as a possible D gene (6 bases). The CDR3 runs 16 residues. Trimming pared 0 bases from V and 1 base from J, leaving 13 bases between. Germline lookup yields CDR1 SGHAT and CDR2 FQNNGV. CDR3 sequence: CASSLETGLVSYEQYF. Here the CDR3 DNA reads TGTGCCAGCAGCTTAGAAACAGGGTTGGTTTCCTACGAGCAGTACTTC. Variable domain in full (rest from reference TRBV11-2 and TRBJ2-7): EAGVAQSPRYKIIEKRQSVAFWCNPISGHATLYWYQQILGQGPKLLIQFQNNGVVDDSQLPKDRFSAERLKGVDSTLKIQPAKLEDSAVYLCASSLETGLVSYEQYFGPGTRLTVT.

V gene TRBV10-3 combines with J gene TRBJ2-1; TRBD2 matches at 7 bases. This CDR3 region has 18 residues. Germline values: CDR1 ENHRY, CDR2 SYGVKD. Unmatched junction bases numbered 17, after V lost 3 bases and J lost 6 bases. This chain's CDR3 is CAISDLLSSGKKTNEQFF. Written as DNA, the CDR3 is TGTGCCATCAGTGACCTCCTCTCCAGCGGGAAAAAAACCAATGAGCAGTTCTTC.

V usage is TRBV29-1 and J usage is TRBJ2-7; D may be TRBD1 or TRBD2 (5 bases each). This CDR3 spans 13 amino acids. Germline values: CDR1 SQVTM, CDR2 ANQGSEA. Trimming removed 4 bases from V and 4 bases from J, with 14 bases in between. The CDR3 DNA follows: TGCAGCGTTGCCGGTCAGGGAGCTTACGAGCAGTACTTC. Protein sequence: CSVAGQGAYEQYF.